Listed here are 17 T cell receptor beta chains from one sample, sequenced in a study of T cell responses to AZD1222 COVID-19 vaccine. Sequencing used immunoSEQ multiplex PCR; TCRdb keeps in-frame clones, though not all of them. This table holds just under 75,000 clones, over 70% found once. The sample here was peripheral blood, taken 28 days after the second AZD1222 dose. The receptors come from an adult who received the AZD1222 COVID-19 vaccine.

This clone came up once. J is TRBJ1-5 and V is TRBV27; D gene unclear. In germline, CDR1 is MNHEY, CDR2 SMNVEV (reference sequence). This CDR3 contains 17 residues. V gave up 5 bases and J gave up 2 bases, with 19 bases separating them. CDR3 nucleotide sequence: TGTGCCAGCAGTCCCAGAGGAGGGCGTATGGGCAATCAGCCCCAGCATTTT. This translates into CASSPRGGRMGNQPQHF.

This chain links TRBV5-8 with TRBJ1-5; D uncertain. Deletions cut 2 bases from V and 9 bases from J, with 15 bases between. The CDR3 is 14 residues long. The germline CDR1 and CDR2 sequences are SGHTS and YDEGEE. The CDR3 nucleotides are TGTGCCAGCAGCTTTCGGACTCTCGGGCGGCCCCAGCATTTT. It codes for CASSFRTLGRPQHF.

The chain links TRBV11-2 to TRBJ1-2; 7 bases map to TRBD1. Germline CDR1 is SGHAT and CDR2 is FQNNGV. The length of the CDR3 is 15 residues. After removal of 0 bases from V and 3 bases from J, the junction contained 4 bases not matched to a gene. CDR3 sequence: CASSLDSGGYYGYTF. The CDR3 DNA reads TGTGCCAGCAGCTTAGACTCAGGGGGATACTATGGCTACACCTTC. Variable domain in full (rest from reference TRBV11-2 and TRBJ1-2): EAGVAQSPRYKIIEKRQSVAFWCNPISGHATLYWYQQILGQGPKLLIQFQNNGVVDDSQLPKDRFSAERLKGVDSTLKIQPAKLEDSAVYLCASSLDSGGYYGYTFGSGTRLTVV.

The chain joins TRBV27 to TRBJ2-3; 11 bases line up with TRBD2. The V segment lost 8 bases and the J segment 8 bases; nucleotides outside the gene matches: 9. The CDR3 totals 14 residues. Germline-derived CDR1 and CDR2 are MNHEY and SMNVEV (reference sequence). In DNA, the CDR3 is TGTGCCAGCGTAGCGGGGGGGGTTACCGGTACGCAGTATTTT. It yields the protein CASVAGGVTGTQYF.

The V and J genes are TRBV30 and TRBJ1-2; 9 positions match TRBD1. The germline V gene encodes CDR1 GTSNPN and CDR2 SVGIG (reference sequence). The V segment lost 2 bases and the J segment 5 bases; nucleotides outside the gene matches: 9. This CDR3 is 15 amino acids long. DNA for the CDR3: TGTGCCTGGAGTCCCACAGGGGGCTGGAAGTATGGCTACACCTTC. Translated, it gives CAWSPTGGWKYGYTF.

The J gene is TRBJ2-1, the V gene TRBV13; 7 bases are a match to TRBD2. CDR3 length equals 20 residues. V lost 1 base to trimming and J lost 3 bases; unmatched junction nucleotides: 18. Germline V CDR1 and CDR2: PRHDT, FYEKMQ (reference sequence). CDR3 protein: CASSLVSGGSSRHGYNEQFF. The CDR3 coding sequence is TGTGCCAGCAGCTTAGTGTCGGGCGGGAGTAGTCGTCATGGCTACAATGAGCAGTTCTTC.

CDR3 sequence reads: CASSELDVETNTGELFF. In DNA, the CDR3 is TGTGCCAGCAGTGAATTAGACGTGGAAACGAACACCGGGGAGCTGTTTTTT. This rearrangement joins TRBV6-1 to TRBJ2-2, with D unresolved. CDR1 and CDR2 from the germline V gene are MNHNS and SASEGT. The CDR3 consists of 17 residues. V lost 2 bases to trimming and J lost 0 bases, with 13 bases between them.

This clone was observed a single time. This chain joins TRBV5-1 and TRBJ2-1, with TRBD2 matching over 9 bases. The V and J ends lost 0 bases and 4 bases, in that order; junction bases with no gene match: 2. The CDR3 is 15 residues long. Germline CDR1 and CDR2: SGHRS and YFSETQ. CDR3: CASSLEAGGYNEQFF. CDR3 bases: TGCGCCAGCAGCTTGGAGGCGGGAGGGTACAATGAGCAGTTCTTC.

CDR3 loop: CAWSADQETPRGTYGYTF. The CDR3 bases are TGTGCCTGGAGTGCCGATCAAGAGACACCCCGAGGTACCTATGGCTACACCTTC. The chain employs TRBV30 and TRBJ1-2; D gene ambiguous. V was cut by 1 base and J by 4 bases, with 25 bases left in between. The CDR3 has 18 amino acids. Germline CDR1 and CDR2: GTSNPN and SVGIG (reference sequence).

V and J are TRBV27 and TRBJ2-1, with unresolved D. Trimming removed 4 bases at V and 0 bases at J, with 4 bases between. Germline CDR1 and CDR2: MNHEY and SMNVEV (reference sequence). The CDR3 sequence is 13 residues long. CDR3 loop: CASSSLSYNEQFF. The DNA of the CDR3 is TGTGCCAGCAGTTCCCTCTCCTACAATGAGCAGTTCTTC.

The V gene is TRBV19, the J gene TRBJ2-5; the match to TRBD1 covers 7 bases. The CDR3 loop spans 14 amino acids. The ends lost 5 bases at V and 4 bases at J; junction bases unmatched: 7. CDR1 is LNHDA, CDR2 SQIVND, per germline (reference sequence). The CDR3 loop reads CASSSPGQTETQYF. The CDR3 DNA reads TGTGCCAGTAGTTCCCCGGGACAGACAGAGACCCAGTACTTC.

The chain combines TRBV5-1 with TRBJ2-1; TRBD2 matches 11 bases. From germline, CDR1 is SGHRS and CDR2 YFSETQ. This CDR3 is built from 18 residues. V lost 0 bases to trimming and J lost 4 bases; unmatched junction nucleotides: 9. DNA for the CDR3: TGCGCCAGCAGCTTGGGAACTAGCGGGAGAATAGATTACAATGAGCAGTTCTTC. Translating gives CASSLGTSGRIDYNEQFF.

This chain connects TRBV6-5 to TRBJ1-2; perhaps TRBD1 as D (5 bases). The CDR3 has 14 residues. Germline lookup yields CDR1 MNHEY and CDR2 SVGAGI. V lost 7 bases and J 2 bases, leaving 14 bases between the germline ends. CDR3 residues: CASMIQGVNYGYTF. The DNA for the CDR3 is TGTGCCAGCATGATCCAGGGAGTAAACTATGGCTACACCTTC.

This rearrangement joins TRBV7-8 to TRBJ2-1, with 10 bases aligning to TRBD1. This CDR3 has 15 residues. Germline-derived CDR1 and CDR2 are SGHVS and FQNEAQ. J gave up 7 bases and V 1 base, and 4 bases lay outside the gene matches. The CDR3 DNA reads TGTGCCAGCAGCTTAGGGACAGGGGGGCCTAATGAGCAGTTCTTC. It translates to CASSLGTGGPNEQFF.

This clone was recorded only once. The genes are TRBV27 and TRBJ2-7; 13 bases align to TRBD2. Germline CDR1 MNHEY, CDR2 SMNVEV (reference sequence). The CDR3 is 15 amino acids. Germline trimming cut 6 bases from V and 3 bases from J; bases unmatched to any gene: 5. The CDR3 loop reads CASSRTSGSIYEQYF. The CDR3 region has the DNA TGTGCCAGCAGCAGGACTAGCGGGAGCATCTACGAGCAGTACTTC.

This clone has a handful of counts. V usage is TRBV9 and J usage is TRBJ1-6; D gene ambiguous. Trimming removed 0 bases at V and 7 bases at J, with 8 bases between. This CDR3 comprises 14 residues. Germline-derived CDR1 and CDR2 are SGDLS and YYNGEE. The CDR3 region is CASSVGIGNSPLHF. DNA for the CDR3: TGTGCCAGCAGCGTAGGTATCGGGAATTCACCCCTCCACTTT.

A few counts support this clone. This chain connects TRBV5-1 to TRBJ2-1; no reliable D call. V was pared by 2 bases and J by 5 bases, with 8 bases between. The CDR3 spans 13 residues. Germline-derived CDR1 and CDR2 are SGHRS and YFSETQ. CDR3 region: CASSFELNNEQFF. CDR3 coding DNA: TGCGCCAGCAGCTTCGAACTCAACAATGAGCAGTTCTTC. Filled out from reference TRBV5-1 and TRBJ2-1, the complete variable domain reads KAGVTQTPRYLIKTRGQQVTLSCSPISGHRSVSWYQQTPGQGLQFLFEYFSETQRNKGNFPGRFSGRQFSNSRSEMNVSTLELGDSALYLCASSFELNNEQFFGPGTRLTVL.